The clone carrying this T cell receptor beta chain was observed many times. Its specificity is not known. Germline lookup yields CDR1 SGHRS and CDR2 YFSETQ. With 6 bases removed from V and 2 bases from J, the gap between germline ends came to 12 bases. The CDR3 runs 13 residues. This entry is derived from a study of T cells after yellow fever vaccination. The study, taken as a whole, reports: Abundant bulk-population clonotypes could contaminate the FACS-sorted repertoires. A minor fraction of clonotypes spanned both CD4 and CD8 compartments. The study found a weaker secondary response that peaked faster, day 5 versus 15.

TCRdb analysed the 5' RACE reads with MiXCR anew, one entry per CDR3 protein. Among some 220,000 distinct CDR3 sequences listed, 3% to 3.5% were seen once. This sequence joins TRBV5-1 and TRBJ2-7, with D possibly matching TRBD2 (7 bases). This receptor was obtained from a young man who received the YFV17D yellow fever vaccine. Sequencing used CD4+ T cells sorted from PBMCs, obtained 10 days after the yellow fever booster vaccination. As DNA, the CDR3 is TGCGCCAGCATGAGGGAGGGGGCCTACGAGCAGTACTTC. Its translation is CASMREGAYEQYF.